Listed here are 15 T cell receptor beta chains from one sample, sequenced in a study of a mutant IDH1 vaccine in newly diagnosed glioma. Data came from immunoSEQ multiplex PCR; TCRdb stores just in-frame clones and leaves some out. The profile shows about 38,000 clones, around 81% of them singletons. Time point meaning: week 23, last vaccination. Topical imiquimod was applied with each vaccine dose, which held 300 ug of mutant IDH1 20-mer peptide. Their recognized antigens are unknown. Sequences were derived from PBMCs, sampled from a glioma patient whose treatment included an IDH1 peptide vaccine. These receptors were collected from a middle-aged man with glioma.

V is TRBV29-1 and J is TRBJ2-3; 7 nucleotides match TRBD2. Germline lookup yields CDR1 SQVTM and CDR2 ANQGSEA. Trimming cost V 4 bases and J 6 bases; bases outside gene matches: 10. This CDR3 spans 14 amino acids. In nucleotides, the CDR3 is TGCAGCGTTGCTAGCGGAAACACAAGGGATACGCAGTATTTT. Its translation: CSVASGNTRDTQYF.

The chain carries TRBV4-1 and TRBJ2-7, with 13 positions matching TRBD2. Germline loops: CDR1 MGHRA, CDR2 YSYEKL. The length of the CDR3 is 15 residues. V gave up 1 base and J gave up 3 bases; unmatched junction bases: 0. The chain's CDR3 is CASSQGLAGGYEQYF. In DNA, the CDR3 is TGCGCCAGCAGCCAAGGACTAGCGGGGGGCTACGAGCAGTACTTC.

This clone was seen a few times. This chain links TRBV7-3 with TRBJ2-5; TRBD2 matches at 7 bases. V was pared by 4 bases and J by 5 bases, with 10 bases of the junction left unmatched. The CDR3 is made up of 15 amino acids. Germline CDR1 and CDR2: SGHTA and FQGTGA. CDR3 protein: CASSSQGGRMETQYF. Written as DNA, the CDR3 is TGTGCCAGCAGCTCACAAGGCGGGAGAATGGAGACCCAGTACTTC.

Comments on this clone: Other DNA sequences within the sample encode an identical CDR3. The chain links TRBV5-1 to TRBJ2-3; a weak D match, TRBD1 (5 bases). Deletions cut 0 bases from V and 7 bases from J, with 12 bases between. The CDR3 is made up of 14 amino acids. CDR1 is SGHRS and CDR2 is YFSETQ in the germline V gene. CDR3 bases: TGCGCCAGCAGCTTGGAGGGGCAGGGCCATACGCAGTATTTT. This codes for CASSLEGQGHTQYF.

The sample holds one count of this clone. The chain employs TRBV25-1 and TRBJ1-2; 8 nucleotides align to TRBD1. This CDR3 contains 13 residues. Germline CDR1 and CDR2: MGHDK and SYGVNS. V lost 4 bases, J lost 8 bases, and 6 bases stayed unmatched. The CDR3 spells CASSARQGSGYTF. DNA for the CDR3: TGTGCCAGCAGTGCCCGACAGGGGTCAGGCTACACCTTC.

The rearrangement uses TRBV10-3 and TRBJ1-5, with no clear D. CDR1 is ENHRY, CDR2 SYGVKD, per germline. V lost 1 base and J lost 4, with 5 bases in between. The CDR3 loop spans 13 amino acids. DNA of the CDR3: TGTGCCATCAGTGAGTGGGAAAATCAGCCCCAGCATTTT. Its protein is CAISEWENQPQHF.

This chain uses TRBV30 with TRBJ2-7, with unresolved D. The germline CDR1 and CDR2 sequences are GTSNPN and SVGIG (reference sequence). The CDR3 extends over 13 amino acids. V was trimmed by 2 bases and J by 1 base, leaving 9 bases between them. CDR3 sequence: CAWSISISYEQYF. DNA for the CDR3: TGTGCCTGGAGTATCTCAATTTCCTACGAGCAGTACTTC.

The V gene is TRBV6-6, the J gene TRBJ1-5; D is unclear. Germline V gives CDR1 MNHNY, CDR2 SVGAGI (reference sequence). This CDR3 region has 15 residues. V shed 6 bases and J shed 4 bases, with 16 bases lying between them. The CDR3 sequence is CASSPDPIVNQPQHF. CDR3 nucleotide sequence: TGTGCCAGCAGCCCGGACCCAATTGTGAATCAGCCCCAGCATTTT.

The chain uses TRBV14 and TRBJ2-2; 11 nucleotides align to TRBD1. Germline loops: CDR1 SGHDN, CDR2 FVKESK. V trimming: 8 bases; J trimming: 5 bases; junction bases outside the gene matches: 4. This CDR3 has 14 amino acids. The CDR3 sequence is CASRGTGGTGELFF. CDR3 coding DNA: TGTGCCAGCCGCGGGACAGGGGGTACCGGGGAGCTGTTTTTT.

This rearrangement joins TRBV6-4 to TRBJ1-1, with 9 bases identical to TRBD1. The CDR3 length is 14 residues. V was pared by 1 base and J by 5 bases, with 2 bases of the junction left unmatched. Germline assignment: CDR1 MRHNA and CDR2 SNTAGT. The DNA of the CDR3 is TGTGCCAGCAGTGACTGGGACAGGGCGACTGAAGCTTTCTTT. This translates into CASSDWDRATEAFF.

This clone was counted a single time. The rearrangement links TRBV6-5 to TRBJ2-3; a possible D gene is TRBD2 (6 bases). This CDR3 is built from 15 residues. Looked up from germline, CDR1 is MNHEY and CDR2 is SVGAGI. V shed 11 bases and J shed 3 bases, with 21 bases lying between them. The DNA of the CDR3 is TGTGCCGTCACCCGGTCGGGACTGGGGACAGATACGCAGTATTTT. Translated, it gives CAVTRSGLGTDTQYF.

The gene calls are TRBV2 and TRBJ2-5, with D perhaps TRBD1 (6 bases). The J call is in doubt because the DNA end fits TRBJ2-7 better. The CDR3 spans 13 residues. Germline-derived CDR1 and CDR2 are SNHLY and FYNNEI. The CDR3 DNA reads TGTGCCAGCAGTGAAGGGACAGCATACGAGCAGTACTTC. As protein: CASSEGTAYEQYF.

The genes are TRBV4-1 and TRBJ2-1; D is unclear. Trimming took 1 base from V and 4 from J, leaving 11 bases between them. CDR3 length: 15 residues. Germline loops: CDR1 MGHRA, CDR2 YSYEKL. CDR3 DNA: TGCGCCAGCAGCCAAGGACCGTCTTCTTACAATGAGCAGTTCTTC. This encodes CASSQGPSSYNEQFF.

As DNA, the CDR3 is TGTGCCACCAGCCTTTCTGCGGACAGGGGAAGTCAGCCCCAGCATTTT. This translates into CATSLSADRGSQPQHF. The gene calls are TRBV15 and TRBJ1-5, with TRBD1 matching 9 bases. The V and J ends lost 5 bases and 6 bases, in that order; junction bases with no gene match: 11. Germline CDR1 reads LNHNV; CDR2 reads YYDKDF (reference sequence). This CDR3 has 16 residues.

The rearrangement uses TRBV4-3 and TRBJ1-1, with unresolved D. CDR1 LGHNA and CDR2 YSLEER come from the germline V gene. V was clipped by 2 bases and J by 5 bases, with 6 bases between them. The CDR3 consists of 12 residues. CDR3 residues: CASSQLGTEAFF. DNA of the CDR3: TGCGCCAGCAGCCAACTTGGGACTGAAGCTTTCTTT.